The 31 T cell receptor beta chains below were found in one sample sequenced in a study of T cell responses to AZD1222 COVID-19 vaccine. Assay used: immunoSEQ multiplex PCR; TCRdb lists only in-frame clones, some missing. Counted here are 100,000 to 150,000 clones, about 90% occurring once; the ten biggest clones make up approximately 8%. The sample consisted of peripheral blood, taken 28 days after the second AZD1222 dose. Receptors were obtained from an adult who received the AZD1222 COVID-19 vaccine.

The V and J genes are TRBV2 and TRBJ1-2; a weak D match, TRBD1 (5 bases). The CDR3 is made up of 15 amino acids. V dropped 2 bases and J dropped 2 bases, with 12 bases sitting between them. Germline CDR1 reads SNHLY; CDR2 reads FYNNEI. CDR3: CASSESRGVNYGYTF. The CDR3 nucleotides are TGTGCCAGCAGTGAATCAAGGGGCGTAAACTATGGCTACACCTTC.

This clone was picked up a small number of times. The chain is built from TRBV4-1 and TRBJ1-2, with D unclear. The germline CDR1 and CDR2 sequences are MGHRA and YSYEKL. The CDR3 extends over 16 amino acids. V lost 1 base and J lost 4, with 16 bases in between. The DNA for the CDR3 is TGCGCCAGCAGCCAAGGGGTAACTGCACCTCCCTATGGCTACACCTTC. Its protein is CASSQGVTAPPYGYTF.

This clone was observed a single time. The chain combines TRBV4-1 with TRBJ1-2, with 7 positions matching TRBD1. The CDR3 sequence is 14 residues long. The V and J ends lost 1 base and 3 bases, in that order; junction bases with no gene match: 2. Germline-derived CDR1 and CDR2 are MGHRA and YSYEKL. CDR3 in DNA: TGCGCCAGCAGCCAAGGGGACAGCTACTATGGCTACACCTTC. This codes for CASSQGDSYYGYTF.

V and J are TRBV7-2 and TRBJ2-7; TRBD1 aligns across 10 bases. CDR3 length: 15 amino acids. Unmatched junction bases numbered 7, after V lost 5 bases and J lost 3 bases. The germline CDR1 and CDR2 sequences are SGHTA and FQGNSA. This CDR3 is CASSVTGGLLYEQYF. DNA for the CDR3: TGTGCCAGCAGCGTGACAGGGGGCCTTCTCTACGAGCAGTACTTC.

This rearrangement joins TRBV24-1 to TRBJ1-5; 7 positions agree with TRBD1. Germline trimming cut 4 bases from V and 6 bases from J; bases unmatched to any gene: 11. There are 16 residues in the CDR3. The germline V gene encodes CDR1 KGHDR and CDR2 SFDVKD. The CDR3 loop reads CATSDSDRQFFQPQHF. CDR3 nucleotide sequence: TGTGCCACCAGTGACTCGGACAGGCAATTTTTTCAGCCCCAGCATTTT.

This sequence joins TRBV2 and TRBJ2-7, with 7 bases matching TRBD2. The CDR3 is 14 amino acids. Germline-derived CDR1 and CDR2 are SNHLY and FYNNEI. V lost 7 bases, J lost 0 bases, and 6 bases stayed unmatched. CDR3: CASKLGGSSYEQYF. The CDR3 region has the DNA TGTGCCAGCAAGCTCGGGGGGAGCTCCTACGAGCAGTACTTC.

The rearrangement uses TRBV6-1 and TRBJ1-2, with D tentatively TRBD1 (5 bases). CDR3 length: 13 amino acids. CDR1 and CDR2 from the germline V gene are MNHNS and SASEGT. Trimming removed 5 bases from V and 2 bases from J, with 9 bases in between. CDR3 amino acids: CASSLQENYGYTF. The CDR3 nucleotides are TGTGCCAGCAGTCTACAGGAAAACTATGGCTACACCTTC.

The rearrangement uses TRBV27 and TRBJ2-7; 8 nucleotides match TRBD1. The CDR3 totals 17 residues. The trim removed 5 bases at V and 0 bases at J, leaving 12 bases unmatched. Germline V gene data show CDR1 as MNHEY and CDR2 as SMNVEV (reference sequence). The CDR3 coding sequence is TGTGCCAGCAGTCGTACCCCAACAGGGGGAAGCTCCTACGAGCAGTACTTC. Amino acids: CASSRTPTGGSSYEQYF.

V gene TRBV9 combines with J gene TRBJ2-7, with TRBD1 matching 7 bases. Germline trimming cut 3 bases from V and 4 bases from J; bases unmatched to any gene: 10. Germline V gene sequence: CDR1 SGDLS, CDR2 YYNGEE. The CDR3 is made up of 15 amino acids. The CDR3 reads CASSAAPGQQYEQYF. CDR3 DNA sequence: TGTGCCAGCAGCGCGGCCCCGGGACAGCAATACGAGCAGTACTTC.

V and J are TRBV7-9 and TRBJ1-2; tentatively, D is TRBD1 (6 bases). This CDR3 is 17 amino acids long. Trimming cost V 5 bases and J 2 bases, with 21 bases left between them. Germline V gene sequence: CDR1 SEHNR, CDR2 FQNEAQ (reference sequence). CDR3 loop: CASSRGMGEGVNYGYTF. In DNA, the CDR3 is TGTGCCAGCAGCAGGGGGATGGGCGAGGGCGTAAACTATGGCTACACCTTC.

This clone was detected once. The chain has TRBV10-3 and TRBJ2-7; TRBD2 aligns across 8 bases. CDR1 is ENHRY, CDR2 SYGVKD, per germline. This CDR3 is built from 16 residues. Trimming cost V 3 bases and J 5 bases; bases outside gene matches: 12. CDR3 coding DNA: TGTGCCATCAGTGATCCCGTCGGGGGGGGGAACGACGAGCAGTACTTC. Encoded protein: CAISDPVGGGNDEQYF.

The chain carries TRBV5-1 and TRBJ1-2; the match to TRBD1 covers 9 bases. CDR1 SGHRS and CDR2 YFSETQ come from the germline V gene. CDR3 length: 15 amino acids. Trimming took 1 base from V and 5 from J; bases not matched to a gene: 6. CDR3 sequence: CASSLLGDRAYGYTF. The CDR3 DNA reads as TGCGCCAGCAGCTTGTTGGGGGACAGGGCTTATGGCTACACCTTC.

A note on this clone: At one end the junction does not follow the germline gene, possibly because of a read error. The CDR3 DNA sequence: TGTGCTAGCAGCCCCCGTGGGCCCTCGAACACCGGGGAGCTGTTTTTT. This encodes CASSPRGPSNTGELFF. The chain joins TRBV7-7 to TRBJ2-2; D is undetermined. This CDR3 is built from 16 residues. Per germline, CDR1 SSHAT and CDR2 FNYEAQ (reference sequence).

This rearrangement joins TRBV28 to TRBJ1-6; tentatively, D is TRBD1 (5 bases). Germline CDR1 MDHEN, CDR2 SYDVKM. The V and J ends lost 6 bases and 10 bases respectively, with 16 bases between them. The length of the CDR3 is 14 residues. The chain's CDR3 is CASRRQGRMSPLHF. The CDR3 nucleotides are TGTGCCAGCAGGCGGCAGGGAAGGATGTCACCCCTCCACTTT.

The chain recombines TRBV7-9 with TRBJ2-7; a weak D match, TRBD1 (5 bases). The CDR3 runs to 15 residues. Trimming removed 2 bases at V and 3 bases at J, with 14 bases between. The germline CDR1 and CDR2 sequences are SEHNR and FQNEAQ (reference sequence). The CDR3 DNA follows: TGTGCCAGCAGCTTAAGGGGCGGTGAGTACTACGAGCAGTACTTC. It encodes CASSLRGGEYYEQYF.

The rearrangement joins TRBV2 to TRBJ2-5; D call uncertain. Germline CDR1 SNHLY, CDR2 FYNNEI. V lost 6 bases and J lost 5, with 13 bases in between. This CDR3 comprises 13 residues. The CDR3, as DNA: TGTGCCAGCAGCAAAAGCGCCCTGGAGACCCAGTACTTC. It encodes CASSKSALETQYF. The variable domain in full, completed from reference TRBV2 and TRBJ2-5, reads EPEVTQTPSHQVTQMGQEVILRCVPISNHLYFYWYRQILGQKVEFLVSFYNNEISEKSEIFDDQFSVERPDGSNFTLKIRSTKLEDSAMYFCASSKSALETQYFGPGTRLLVL.

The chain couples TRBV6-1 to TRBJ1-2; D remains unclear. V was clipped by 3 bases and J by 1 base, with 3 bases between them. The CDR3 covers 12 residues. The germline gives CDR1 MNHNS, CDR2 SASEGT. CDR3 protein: CASSDSNYGYTF. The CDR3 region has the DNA TGTGCCAGCAGTGACAGTAACTATGGCTACACCTTC.

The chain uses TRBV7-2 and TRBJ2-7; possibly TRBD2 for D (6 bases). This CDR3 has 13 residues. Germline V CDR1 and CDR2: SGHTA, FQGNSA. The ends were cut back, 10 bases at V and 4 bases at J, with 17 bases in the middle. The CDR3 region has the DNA TGTGCCACCCTGGGGAGGCTCGGGTACGAGCAGTACTTC. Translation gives CATLGRLGYEQYF.

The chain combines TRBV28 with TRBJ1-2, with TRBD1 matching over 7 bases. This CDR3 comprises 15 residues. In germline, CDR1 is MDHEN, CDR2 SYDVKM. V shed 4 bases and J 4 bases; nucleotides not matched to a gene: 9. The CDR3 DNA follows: TGTGCCAGCAGTTCTGCCGGGACAGACTTCTATGGCTACACCTTC. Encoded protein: CASSSAGTDFYGYTF.

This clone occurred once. The CDR3 spells CASSLLRESTGELFF. CDR3 DNA: TGTGCCAGCAGTTTATTACGGGAAAGTACCGGGGAGCTGTTTTTT. The rearrangement uses TRBV28 and TRBJ2-2, with a tentative D call TRBD2 (5 bases). This CDR3 has 15 amino acids. CDR1 and CDR2 (germline): MDHEN, SYDVKM. V was shortened by 1 base and J by 5 bases, with 11 bases between the two germline ends.

The CDR3 region has the DNA TGTGCCACCAGTCCGGGGGGGAGGACAGATAATGAAAAACTGTTTTTT. Its translation: CATSPGGRTDNEKLFF. The J gene is TRBJ1-4, the V gene TRBV24-1, with D perhaps matching TRBD1 (6 bases). CDR1 and CDR2 (germline): KGHDR, SFDVKD. The CDR3 runs to 16 residues. The V end lost 6 bases, the J end lost 4 bases, and 17 bases lay between the germline ends.

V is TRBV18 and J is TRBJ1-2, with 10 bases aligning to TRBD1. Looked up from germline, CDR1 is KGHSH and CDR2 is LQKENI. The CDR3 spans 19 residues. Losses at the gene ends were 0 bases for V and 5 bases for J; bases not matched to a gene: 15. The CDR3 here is CASSPPRQGPGQGRYGYTF. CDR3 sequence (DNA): TGTGCCAGCTCACCACCGAGGCAGGGTCCGGGACAGGGGAGGTATGGCTACACCTTC.

CDR3 DNA: TGTGCCAGCAGCGGAACTCAAACCGAAGCTTTCTTT. Translated: CASSGTQTEAFF. V usage is TRBV7-6 and J usage is TRBJ1-1; no clear D gene. V was pared by 5 bases and J by 8 bases, with 12 bases between. CDR3 length: 12 amino acids. Germline CDR1 is SGHVS and CDR2 is FNYEAQ.

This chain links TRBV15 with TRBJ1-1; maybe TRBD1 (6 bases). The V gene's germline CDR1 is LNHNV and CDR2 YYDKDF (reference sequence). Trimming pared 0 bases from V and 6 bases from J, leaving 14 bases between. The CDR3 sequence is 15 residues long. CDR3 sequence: CATSREGARVAEAFF. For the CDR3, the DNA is TGTGCCACCAGCAGAGAGGGGGCTCGGGTGGCTGAAGCTTTCTTT.

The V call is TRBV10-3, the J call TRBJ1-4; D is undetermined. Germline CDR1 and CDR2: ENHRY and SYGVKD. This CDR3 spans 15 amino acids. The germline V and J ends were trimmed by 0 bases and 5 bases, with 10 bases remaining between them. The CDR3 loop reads CAISESGGKNEKLFF. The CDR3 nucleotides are TGTGCCATCAGTGAGTCGGGCGGAAAAAATGAAAAACTGTTTTTT.

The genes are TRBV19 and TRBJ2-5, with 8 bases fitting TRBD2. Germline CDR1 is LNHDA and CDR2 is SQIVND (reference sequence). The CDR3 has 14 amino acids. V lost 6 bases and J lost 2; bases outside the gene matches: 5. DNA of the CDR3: TGTGCCAGTAGCCTCGGGGGGGCTCAAGAGACCCAGTACTTC. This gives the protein CASSLGGAQETQYF.

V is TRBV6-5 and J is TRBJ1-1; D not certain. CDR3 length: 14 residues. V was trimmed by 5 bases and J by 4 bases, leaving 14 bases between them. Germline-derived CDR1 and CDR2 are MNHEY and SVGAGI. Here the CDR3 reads CASSNTGRITEAFF. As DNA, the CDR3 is TGTGCCAGCAGTAACACTGGGCGAATCACTGAAGCTTTCTTT.

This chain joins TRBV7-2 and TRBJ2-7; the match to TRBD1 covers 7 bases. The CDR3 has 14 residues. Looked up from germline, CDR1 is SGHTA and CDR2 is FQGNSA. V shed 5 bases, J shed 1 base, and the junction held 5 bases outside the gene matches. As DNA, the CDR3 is TGTGCCAGCAGCGCGACAGGGTTGTCCTACGAGCAGTACTTC. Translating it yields CASSATGLSYEQYF. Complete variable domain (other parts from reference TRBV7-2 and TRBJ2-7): GAGVSQSPSNKVTEKGKDVELRCDPISGHTALYWYRQSLGQGLEFLIYFQGNSAPDKSGLPSDRFSAERTGGSVSTLTIQRTQQEDSAVYLCASSATGLSYEQYFGPGTRLTVT.

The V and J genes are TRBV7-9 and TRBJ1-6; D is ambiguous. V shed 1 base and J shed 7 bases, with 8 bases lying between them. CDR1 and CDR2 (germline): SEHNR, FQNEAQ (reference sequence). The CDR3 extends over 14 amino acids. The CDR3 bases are TGTGCCAGCAGCTTAGATTCGAGCAATTCACCCCTCCACTTT. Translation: CASSLDSSNSPLHF.

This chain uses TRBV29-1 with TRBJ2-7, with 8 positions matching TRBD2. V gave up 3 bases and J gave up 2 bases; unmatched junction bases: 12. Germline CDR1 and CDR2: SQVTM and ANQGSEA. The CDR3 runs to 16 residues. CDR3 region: CSVDGPGGSTTYEQYF. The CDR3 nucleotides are TGCAGCGTTGATGGCCCGGGAGGGAGCACCACCTACGAGCAGTACTTC.

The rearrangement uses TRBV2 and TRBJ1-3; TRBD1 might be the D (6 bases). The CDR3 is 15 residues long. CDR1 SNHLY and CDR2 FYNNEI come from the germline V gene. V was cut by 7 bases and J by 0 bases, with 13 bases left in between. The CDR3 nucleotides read TGTGCCAGCAACCCGGACAGTTCCTCTGGAAACACCATATATTTT. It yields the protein CASNPDSSSGNTIYF. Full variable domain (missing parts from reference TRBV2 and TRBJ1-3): EPEVTQTPSHQVTQMGQEVILRCVPISNHLYFYWYRQILGQKVEFLVSFYNNEISEKSEIFDDQFSVERPDGSNFTLKIRSTKLEDSAMYFCASNPDSSSGNTIYFGEGSWLTVV.